The 17 T cell receptor beta chains given below trace back to one sample, sequenced in a study of T cells after somatic rescue of genetic block (dated by TCRdb to about 2020). Library generation was performed with the immunoSEQ multiplex PCR assay. Entries here come from immuneACCESS through TCRdb and include only in-frame sequences with V and J called. Some clones fail to appear in such tables; in the studies checked, an unresolved V gene covers under half of the shortfall, and the cause of the remainder is unknown. The sample profile shows some 68,000 clones; approximately 91% of them were found once. The ten most abundant clones make up about 3% of the sample. The sequencing sample was made of peripheral blood mononuclear cells (PBMCs). The receptors shown here come from a man under 40.

This clone was picked up one time. The CDR3 nucleotides read TGTGCCAGCAGTGAAGAAGGGGCCCAGCCCCAGCATTTT. It specifies CASSEEGAQPQHF. This chain uses TRBV6-1 with TRBJ1-5; tentative D call: TRBD1 (5 bases). Looked up from germline, CDR1 is MNHNS and CDR2 is SASEGT. V was shortened by 1 base and J by 7 bases, with 8 bases between the two germline ends. CDR3 length: 13 amino acids.

The chain recombines TRBV28 with TRBJ1-6; D may be TRBD1 (6 bases). Per the germline V gene, CDR1 is MDHEN and CDR2 is SYDVKM. The CDR3 extends over 13 amino acids. Trimming took 8 bases from V and 7 from J, leaving 12 bases between them. This chain's CDR3 is CASLDRRNSPLHF. The CDR3 nucleotides are TGTGCCAGCCTAGACAGGAGAAATTCACCCCTCCACTTT.

The rearrangement uses TRBV6-5 and TRBJ2-7; a weak D match, TRBD1 (5 bases). This CDR3 spans 14 amino acids. Trimming shortened V by 0 bases and J by 5 bases, and 11 bases separated the two germline ends. The germline V gene has CDR1 MNHEY and CDR2 SVGAGI. The CDR3 sequence is CASSYSGQGHEQYF. In DNA form, the CDR3 reads TGTGCCAGCAGTTACTCGGGGCAGGGCCACGAGCAGTACTTC.

The chain uses TRBV19 and TRBJ2-3, with D tentatively TRBD1 (5 bases). V shed 0 bases and J shed 0 bases, with 19 bases lying between them. The CDR3 covers 19 residues. Looked up from germline, CDR1 is LNHDA and CDR2 is SQIVND (reference sequence). Written as DNA, the CDR3 is TGTGCCAGTAGTATAGATGAAGGCCAGGGAACCTCTAGCACAGATACGCAGTATTTT. Translation gives CASSIDEGQGTSSTDTQYF. The variable domain in full, with the rest retrieved from reference TRBV19 and TRBJ2-3, is DGGITQSPKYLFRKEGQNVTLSCEQNLNHDAMYWYRQDPGQGLRLIYYSQIVNDFQKGDIAEGYSVSREKKESFPLTVTSAQKNPTAFYLCASSIDEGQGTSSTDTQYFGPGTRLTVL.

The V and J genes are TRBV2 and TRBJ2-7, with TRBD2 matching 14 bases. Unmatched junction bases numbered 10, after V lost 4 bases and J lost 2 bases. Germline loops: CDR1 SNHLY, CDR2 FYNNEI. The CDR3 loop spans 18 amino acids. This CDR3 reads CASSALGTSGSIAYEQYF. CDR3 coding DNA: TGTGCCAGCAGTGCACTCGGGACTAGCGGGAGTATAGCCTACGAGCAGTACTTC.

The V and J genes are TRBV27 and TRBJ2-7; 7 bases are a match to TRBD1. Germline V gives CDR1 MNHEY, CDR2 SMNVEV (reference sequence). The CDR3 is made up of 14 amino acids. V dropped 3 bases and J dropped 4; count of bases not matched to a gene: 6. Here the CDR3 reads CASSLTGNGYEQYF. The CDR3 DNA follows: TGTGCCAGCAGTTTGACAGGGAATGGGTACGAGCAGTACTTC.

The J gene is TRBJ1-2, the V gene TRBV15; D is uncertain. Germline V lookup: CDR1 LNHNV, CDR2 YYDKDF (reference sequence). The CDR3 contains 15 residues. Between the trimmed V and J ends, which lost 0 bases and 2 bases, there was a span of 10 bases. CDR3 residues: CATSRDLVGNYGYTF. Here the CDR3 DNA reads TGTGCCACCAGCAGAGATTTGGTCGGCAACTATGGCTACACCTTC.

This sequence joins TRBV6-1 and TRBJ2-7; tentative D call: TRBD1 (6 bases). V was pared by 7 bases and J by 4 bases, with 11 bases between. The CDR3 is 12 amino acids. Germline values: CDR1 MNHNS, CDR2 SASEGT. The CDR3 reads CASNRALYEQYF. CDR3 in DNA: TGTGCCAGCAACAGGGCCCTATACGAGCAGTACTTC.

The chain couples TRBV5-1 to TRBJ1-4; 8 bases are shared with TRBD1. CDR1 is SGHRS, CDR2 YFSETQ, per germline. This CDR3 has 14 residues. V trimming: 3 bases; J trimming: 7 bases; junction bases outside the gene matches: 5. Here the CDR3 DNA reads TGCGCCAGCAGCTCGGGACAGGCAATTGAAAAACTGTTTTTT. Translated: CASSSGQAIEKLFF.

The chain combines TRBV4-1 with TRBJ2-1, with D perhaps TRBD1 (6 bases). The CDR3 length is 15 residues. Deletions cut 3 bases from V and 3 bases from J, with 12 bases between. Per germline, CDR1 MGHRA and CDR2 YSYEKL. The CDR3 loop reads CASSHRDTDYNEQFF. DNA for the CDR3: TGCGCCAGCAGCCACCGGGACACCGACTACAATGAGCAGTTCTTC.

This rearrangement joins TRBV15 to TRBJ2-1; the D is unclear. CDR1 is LNHNV and CDR2 is YYDKDF in the germline V gene (reference sequence). This CDR3 has 16 residues. V lost 0 bases and J 4 bases, leaving 13 bases between the germline ends. The CDR3 spells CATSRDLAIQYNEQFF. The CDR3 DNA sequence: TGTGCCACCAGCAGAGATCTGGCAATCCAGTACAATGAGCAGTTCTTC. Supplemented by reference TRBV15 and TRBJ2-1, the full variable domain reads DAMVIQNPRYQVTQFGKPVTLSCSQTLNHNVMYWYQQKSSQAPKLLFHYYDKDFNNEADTPDNFQSRRPNTSFCFLDIRSPGLGDTAMYLCATSRDLAIQYNEQFFGPGTRLTVL.

The CDR3 sequence is CASSPDRLSYEQYF. The CDR3 coding sequence is TGTGCCAGCAGCCCGGACAGGCTATCCTACGAGCAGTACTTC. The V call is TRBV7-8, the J call TRBJ2-7; 7 bases fit TRBD1. The CDR3 covers 14 residues. J gave up 1 base and V 5 bases, and 5 bases lay outside the gene matches. CDR1 and CDR2 from the germline V gene are SGHVS and FQNEAQ.

This clone occurred once. The rearrangement joins TRBV28 to TRBJ1-3; D gene uncertain. V was pared by 8 bases and J by 0 bases, with 8 bases between. CDR3 size: 13 residues. The germline V gene encodes CDR1 MDHEN and CDR2 SYDVKM. This CDR3 is CASGESSGNTIYF. DNA of the CDR3: TGTGCCAGCGGCGAGAGCTCTGGAAACACCATATATTTT.

V gene TRBV2 combines with J gene TRBJ2-1; 11 bases match TRBD2. Per germline, CDR1 SNHLY and CDR2 FYNNEI. There are 15 residues in the CDR3. Losses at the gene ends were 5 bases for V and 7 bases for J; bases not matched to a gene: 7. The CDR3 sequence: CASSTGTSGPNEQFF. The CDR3 region has the DNA TGTGCCAGCAGTACCGGGACTAGCGGACCGAATGAGCAGTTCTTC. The entire variable domain, with the rest obtained from reference TRBV2 and TRBJ2-1, is as follows: EPEVTQTPSHQVTQMGQEVILRCVPISNHLYFYWYRQILGQKVEFLVSFYNNEISEKSEIFDDQFSVERPDGSNFTLKIRSTKLEDSAMYFCASSTGTSGPNEQFFGPGTRLTVL.

This chain joins TRBV28 and TRBJ1-1; perhaps TRBD1 as D (6 bases). This CDR3 has 12 amino acids. V was cut by 6 bases and J by 8 bases, with 13 bases left in between. In germline, CDR1 is MDHEN, CDR2 SYDVKM. CDR3 nucleotides: TGTGCCAGCAGCCCCACAGGACAGGAAGCTTTCTTT. As protein: CASSPTGQEAFF.

This chain uses TRBV7-9 with TRBJ1-5; TRBD1 is a possible D gene (5 bases). V was cut by 3 bases and J by 7 bases, with 10 bases left in between. This CDR3 has 13 residues. Germline lookup yields CDR1 SEHNR and CDR2 FQNEAQ (reference sequence). Here the CDR3 reads CASSFSRAQPQHF. Written as DNA, the CDR3 is TGTGCCAGCAGCTTTTCCAGGGCGCAGCCCCAGCATTTT.

The CDR3 here is CASSPQLGSNYGYTF. Here the CDR3 DNA reads TGTGCCAGCAGCCCCCAACTGGGGTCCAACTATGGCTACACCTTC. The genes are TRBV5-6 and TRBJ1-2; D not resolved. Germline lookup yields CDR1 SGHDT and CDR2 YYEEEE. V was clipped by 4 bases and J by 2 bases, with 15 bases between them. This CDR3 is built from 15 residues.